A selection of T cell receptor beta chains follows, all from one sample in a study of T cell responses to AZD1222 COVID-19 vaccine. Sequencing was performed with immunoSEQ multiplex PCR; in TCRdb, only in-frame clones are kept and a portion is missing. The sample lists around 130,000 clones; more than 85% were seen once. Sequenced material: peripheral blood, taken on day 0 of AZD1222 vaccination. These receptor sequences come from an adult in good health. CDR3s include the opening cysteine and the closing phenylalanine or tryptophan. Each record gives: CDR3 length, D gene, J gene, clone size, V gene, CDR3 protein, CDR3 DNA. A D gene is named only where the DNA matches it firmly. Size values are once, few and many counts, or a class for expanded clones, and some rows have none.

16 | TRBD2 | TRBJ2-5 | . | TRBV5-1 | CASSLGDMTGGETQYF | TGCGCCAGCAGCTTGGGGGATATGACGGGAGGGGAGACCCAGTACTTC
14 | . | TRBJ1-1 | . | TRBV6-6 | CASSYSPAGSEAFF | TGTGCCAGCAGTTACTCGCCTGCCGGGTCTGAAGCTTTCTTT
14 | . | TRBJ1-2 | . | TRBV10-2 | CASSEYFGQDGYTF | TGCGCCAGCAGTGAGTACTTCGGACAAGACGGCTACACCTTC
14 | . | TRBJ2-2 | once | TRBV3-1/TRBV3-2 | CASSPGLNTGELFF | TGTGCCAGCAGCCCTGGACTGAACACCGGGGAGCTGTTTTTT
17 | . | TRBJ1-3 | . | TRBV19 | CASSIRDLGNSGNTIYF | TGTGCCAGTAGTATCCGGGACCTTGGGAACTCTGGAAACACCATATATTTT
15 | TRBD1 | TRBJ2-7 | . | TRBV6-5 | CASRSEGQGKHEQYF | TGTGCCAGCAGAAGTGAGGGACAGGGTAAGCACGAGCAGTACTTC
14 | . | TRBJ1-5 | . | TRBV4-1 | CASSRGGDNQPQHF | TGCGCCAGCAGCCGCGGGGGCGACAATCAGCCCCAGCATTTT
13 | TRBD1 | TRBJ1-2 | . | TRBV12-3/TRBV12-4 | CASRLQGDNGYTF | TGTGCCAGCAGGCTACAGGGGGATAATGGCTACACCTTC
18 | TRBD1 | TRBJ2-2 | . | TRBV19 | CASSDRDRGLKNTGELFF | TGTGCCAGTAGCGACCGGGACAGGGGGCTTAAGAACACCGGGGAGCTGTTTTTT
18 | TRBD2 | TRBJ2-2 | once | TRBV27 | CASKRLAGGPSNTGELFF | TGTGCCAGCAAAAGACTAGCGGGAGGGCCGTCGAACACCGGGGAGCTGTTTTTT
13 | . | TRBJ1-5 | . | TRBV28 | CASSPQGRQPQHF | TGTGCCAGCAGCCCCCAGGGTCGGCAGCCCCAGCATTTT
14 | . | TRBJ2-7 | . | TRBV9 | CASSVLDGNYEQYF | TGTGCCAGCAGCGTATTGGACGGAAACTACGAGCAGTACTTC
15 | TRBD1 | TRBJ1-4 | . | TRBV19 | CASSMGTVLNEKLFF | TGTGCCAGTAGTATGGGGACAGTGCTTAATGAAAAACTGTTTTTT
14 | . | TRBJ2-5 | . | TRBV6-5 | CASSSGRGSQTQYF | TGTGCCAGCAGTTCAGGCAGGGGTTCGCAGACCCAGTACTTC
14 | . | TRBJ1-5 | . | TRBV19 | CASRDDQGYQPQHF | TGTGCCAGTAGAGATGATCAGGGTTATCAGCCCCAGCATTTT
15 | TRBD2 | TRBJ2-7 | once | TRBV5-1 | CASRPRLATPYEQYF | TGCGCCAGCAGACCTCGACTAGCGACCCCTTACGAGCAGTACTTC
16 | . | TRBJ1-6 | . | TRBV25-1 | CASSAFAAGRNSPLHF | TGTGCCAGCAGTGCCTTTGCGGCCGGGAGGAATTCACCCCTCCACTTT
14 | . | TRBJ1-2 | . | TRBV20-1 | CSASLGVVGYGYTF | TGCAGTGCTAGTTTAGGGGTCGTCGGCTATGGCTACACCTTC
14 | . | TRBJ1-6 | . | TRBV9 | CASSATDHNSPLHF | TGTGCCAGCAGCGCGACCGATCATAATTCACCCCTCCACTTT
13 | . | TRBJ1-1 | . | TRBV27 | CASSSYSNTEAFF | TGTGCCAGCAGTTCCTACTCGAACACTGAAGCTTTCTTT
14 | . | TRBJ1-2 | . | TRBV7-2 | CASSLGVGKYGYTF | TGTGCCAGCAGCTTAGGTGTGGGGAAATATGGCTACACCTTC
14 | . | TRBJ1-5 | few | TRBV24-1 | CATSTSGGNQPQHF | .
13 | . | TRBJ2-3 | . | TRBV11-1 | CASSLSESDTQYF | TGTGCCAGCAGCCTTAGCGAGTCAGATACGCAGTATTTT
17 | TRBD2 | TRBJ2-1 | . | TRBV28 | CASSPSGTSGTHNEQFF | TGTGCCAGCAGTCCAAGCGGGACTAGCGGGACTCACAATGAGCAGTTCTTC
14 | TRBD2 | TRBJ2-3 | . | TRBV30 | CAWSQAGGTDTQYF | TGTGCCTGGAGTCAAGCGGGGGGCACAGATACGCAGTATTTT
12 | . | TRBJ2-6 | . | TRBV30 | CAWSGGPDVLTF | TGTGCCTGGAGTGGGGGACCAGACGTCCTGACTTTC
13 | . | TRBJ2-3 | . | TRBV6-2/TRBV6-3 | CASSYWGGDTQYF | TGTGCCAGCAGTTACTGGGGCGGAGATACGCAGTATTTT
15 | TRBD1 | TRBJ2-7 | . | TRBV29-1 | CSVTGTGVGSYEQYF | TGCAGCGTCACAGGGACAGGGGTAGGCTCCTACGAGCAGTACTTC
15 | TRBD2 | TRBJ2-1 | . | TRBV10-3 | CAIKSGRAHLEGQFF | TGTGCCATAAAAAGCGGGAGAGCCCATTTAGAAGGGCAGTTCTTC
16 | . | TRBJ1-6 | . | TRBV4-1 | CASSQDGNRDYSPLHF | TGCGCCAGCAGCCAAGATGGTAACAGGGATTATTCACCCCTCCACTTT
14 | . | TRBJ2-5 | few | TRBV19 | CASSRSLLGRTQYF | TGTGCCAGTAGCAGATCGCTCCTGGGGAGGACCCAGTACTTC
13 | . | TRBJ1-1 | . | TRBV19 | CASSIFRNTEAFF | TGTGCCAGTAGTATTTTCAGAAACACTGAAGCTTTCTTT
17 | TRBD1 | TRBJ1-5 | . | TRBV6-4 | CASSVPEGQGPNQPQHF | TGTGCCAGCAGCGTACCCGAGGGACAGGGCCCCAATCAGCCCCAGCATTTT
13 | . | TRBJ1-1 | once | TRBV19 | CASSIRGRTEAFF | TGTGCCAGTAGTATCCGGGGAAGAACTGAAGCTTTCTTT
15 | TRBD2 | TRBJ2-7 | . | TRBV19 | CASSSSLAATYEQYF | TGTGCCAGTAGTTCCTCACTAGCGGCTACTTACGAGCAGTACTTC
13 | TRBD1 | TRBJ2-5 | . | TRBV24-1 | CATSNRGQETQYF | TGTGCCACCAGTAACAGGGGCCAAGAGACCCAGTACTTC
11 | . | TRBJ1-2 | . | TRBV2 | CASTENYGYTF | TGTGCCAGCACGGAGAACTATGGCTACACCTTC
14 | . | TRBJ2-1 | . | TRBV6-2/TRBV6-3 | CASSYNDRNNEQFF | TGTGCCAGCAGTTACAATGACAGAAACAATGAGCAGTTCTTC
15 | TRBD2 | TRBJ2-2 | . | TRBV6-5 | CASRVAGTGTGELFF | TGTGCCAGCAGAGTAGCGGGAACCGGCACCGGGGAGCTGTTTTTT
17 | . | TRBJ1-2 | . | TRBV7-2 | CASSELPVGQGLAGYTF | TGTGCCAGCAGCGAACTCCCGGTTGGGCAAGGACTGGCCGGCTACACCTTC
12 | . | TRBJ2-7 | . | TRBV2 | CASSDSVVVQYF | TGTGCCAGCAGTGACAGCGTTGTGGTGCAGTACTTC
14 | TRBD2 | TRBJ2-1 | . | TRBV15 | CATSRGLADNEQFF | TGTGCCACCAGCAGAGGACTAGCGGACAATGAGCAGTTCTTC